This T cell receptor beta chain came from a study of blood T cell repertoires in COVID-19. Study as a whole: T cells, B-cell-depleted T cells, or PBMCs supplied cDNA or gDNA.

In germline, CDR1 is KGHDR, CDR2 SFDVKD. The V gene end was trimmed by 2 bases and the J gene end by 2 bases; junction bases not matched to a gene: 5. The CDR3 contains 17 residues. In the original workflow: By means of reference gene primer amplification, nucleated cell counts were estimated. Here immunoSEQ multiplex PCR was the method, and the copy in TCRdb shows in-frame clones only, minus some. From that table come the V and J calls and clone size; the DNA was used to work out D and trimming. The data show roughly 150,000 clones, about 81% seen once. This chain connects TRBV24-1 to TRBJ2-1, with 10 bases fitting TRBD1. The TCR was taken from a human donor in a cohort sampled during active COVID-19. The specimen was peripheral blood. The CDR3 DNA reads as TGTGCCACCAGTGATTCCCGCGGGACAGGGGCCTACAATGAGCAGTTCTTC. Encoded protein: CATSDSRGTGAYNEQFF.